The 26 T cell receptor beta chains presented below share a single source sample, sequenced in a study of T cells in women clearing cervical HPV infection. The assay was immunoSEQ multiplex PCR, and TCRdb's table has in-frame clones only and misses some. The sample has tens of thousands of clones. The source material was blood buffy coat. The receptors shown here come from a woman aged 18 to 75 with a cervical HPV16 infection that either progressed to CIN3+ or cleared (not recorded which).

Details on this clone: The CDR3 is cut off 3 residues early in the read; its end comes from the germline J gene. The chain carries TRBV6-1 and TRBJ1-2; D unclear. The germline V gene has CDR1 MNHNS and CDR2 SASEGT. This CDR3 is 12 amino acids long. Partial CDR3 DNA: TGTGCCAGCAGTGACGGGGTTTGGGGC. It yields the protein CASSDGVWG. The whole CDR3 reads CASSDGVWGYTF.

Notes on this clone: The read ends 3 residues early relative to the CDR3; the germline J gene fills the gap. The rearrangement links TRBV5-5 to TRBJ1-2, with D possibly being TRBD1 (5 bases). CDR1 and CDR2 (germline): SGHKS, YYEKEE (reference sequence). CDR3 length: 13 residues. Trimming removed 6 bases from V and 7 bases from J, with 16 bases in between. CDR3 protein: CASTDLLTGGYTF. CDR3 DNA (partial): TGTGCCAGCACCGACCTACTCACAGGTGGC.

CDR3 bases read: TGTGCCAGCAGTGCAGGACAGGGGCGCTACGAG. This sequence encodes CASSAGQGRYE. The full CDR3 sequence reads CASSAGQGRYEQYF. The V gene is TRBV2, the J gene TRBJ2-7; 9 nucleotides line up with TRBD1. The read ends 3 residues shy of where the CDR3 ends; the end is completed using the germline J gene. V gave up 4 bases and J gave up 3 bases; unmatched junction bases: 4. CDR3 length: 14 amino acids. CDR1 is SNHLY, CDR2 FYNNEI, per germline.

Remarks on this clone: The read ends 3 residues shy of where the CDR3 ends; the end is completed using the germline J gene. The genes are TRBV20-1 and TRBJ2-5; tentative D call: TRBD1 (5 bases). The germline V and J ends were trimmed by 6 bases and 0 bases, with 14 bases remaining between them. The V gene's germline CDR1 is DFQATT and CDR2 SNEGSKA (reference sequence). The CDR3 has 14 residues. CDR3 sequence: CSAPRQPNQETQYF. CDR3 DNA (partial): TGCAGTGCCCCGAGACAGCCTAACCAAGAGACC.

In the case of this clone: The read is 3 residues too short to cover the CDR3 end, so that end is filled in from the germline J gene. This chain connects TRBV19 to TRBJ2-4; 9 bases are shared with TRBD1. V lost 2 bases to trimming and J lost 9 bases; unmatched junction nucleotides: 5. This CDR3 contains 14 residues. CDR1 is LNHDA, CDR2 SQIVND, per germline (reference sequence). CDR3 loop: CASSISGTGSIQYF. CDR3 DNA, as far as it was read: TGTGCCAGTAGTATATCCGGGACAGGGAGCATT. Filled out from reference TRBV19 and TRBJ2-4, the complete variable domain reads DGGITQSPKYLFRKEGQNVTLSCEQNLNHDAMYWYRQDPGQGLRLIYYSQIVNDFQKGDIAEGYSVSREKKESFPLTVTSAQKNPTAFYLCASSISGTGSIQYFGAGTRLSVL.

Worth noting for this clone: The CDR3 extends 3 residues past the end of the read, so its final part is completed from the germline J gene. The J gene is TRBJ2-3, the V gene TRBV11-3; no reliable D call. Per the germline V gene, CDR1 is SGHNT and CDR2 is YENEEA. The CDR3 spans 13 residues. Trimming removed 5 bases at V and 4 bases at J, with 10 bases between. This CDR3 is CASSLDGSDTQYF. CDR3 bases read: TGTGCCAGCAGCCTTGACGGGTCAGATACG.

In the case of this clone: The DNA ends 3 residues before the CDR3 does, and the rest of the CDR3 is filled in from the germline J gene. The chain has TRBV11-3 and TRBJ2-3; 7 nucleotides line up with TRBD1. The CDR3 extends over 15 amino acids. Trimming removed 0 bases from V and 5 bases from J; junction bases left unmatched: 5. The germline CDR1 and CDR2 sequences are SGHNT and YENEEA. The CDR3 loop reads CASSLDSTGQDTQYF. The DNA read from the CDR3 is TGTGCCAGCAGCTTAGATTCGACAGGGCAAGATACG.

CDR3 amino acids: CAWTVRLAGEETQYF. The DNA read from the CDR3 is TGTGCCTGGACGGTCCGACTAGCGGGGGAAGAGACC. The rearrangement uses TRBV30 and TRBJ2-5, with 12 bases that match TRBD2. The read ends 3 residues before the CDR3 terminus; that terminus is restored from the germline J gene. The CDR3 spans 15 residues. Germline V gene sequence: CDR1 GTSNPN, CDR2 SVGIG (reference sequence). The ends lost 4 bases at V and 3 bases at J; junction bases unmatched: 6.

A word on this clone: The CDR3 end lies 3 residues beyond the end of the read and is filled in from the germline J gene. The V gene is TRBV18, the J gene TRBJ1-2, with D maybe TRBD1 (5 bases). This CDR3 is 14 amino acids long. Germline V gene lookup returns CDR1 KGHSH and CDR2 LQKENI. The CDR3 here is CASSRPGLPYDYTF. CDR3 DNA, as far as it was read: TGTGCCAGCTCACGCCCGGGACTACCGTACGAC.

As for this clone: The read is 3 residues too short to cover the CDR3 end, so that end is filled in from the germline J gene. The chain recombines TRBV7-9 with TRBJ2-1; D is ambiguous. Per the germline V gene, CDR1 is SEHNR and CDR2 is FQNEAQ (reference sequence). The CDR3 is made up of 11 amino acids. Between the trimmed V and J ends, which lost 3 bases and 5 bases, there was a span of 2 bases. This CDR3 reads CASSFDNEQFF. Partial CDR3 DNA: TGTGCCAGCAGCTTCGACAATGAG.

A note on this clone: The read stops 3 residues short of the end of the CDR3; the missing end is completed from the germline J gene. The V gene is TRBV7-8, the J gene TRBJ1-5, with D unclear. The length of the CDR3 is 15 residues. Trimming cost V 6 bases and J 3 bases, with 15 bases left between them. Germline loops: CDR1 SGHVS, CDR2 FQNEAQ. The part of the CDR3 DNA that was read is TGTGCCAGCAGTTCCCTCAACTTACCCAATCAGCCC. It encodes CASSSLNLPNQP. The entire CDR3 reads CASSSLNLPNQPQHF.

A remark on this clone: The read gets to within 3 residues of the CDR3 end, and the germline J gene fills in the rest. V usage is TRBV20-1 and J usage is TRBJ2-1; D possibly corresponds to TRBD2 (6 bases). The germline gives CDR1 DFQATT, CDR2 SNEGSKA (reference sequence). CDR3 length: 14 residues. The ends were cut back, 5 bases at V and 0 bases at J, with 11 bases in the middle. The DNA read from the CDR3 is TGCAGTGCTTGGGACTCGAGCTCCTACAATGAG. This translates into CSAWDSSSYNE. The full CDR3 reads CSAWDSSSYNEQFF.

Of note for this clone: The sequence runs out 3 residues before the end of the CDR3; the remainder is reconstructed from the germline J gene. This sequence joins TRBV7-3 and TRBJ2-1; 10 bases are shared with TRBD2. J lost 5 bases, V lost 3 bases, and 4 bases had no gene match. The germline CDR1 and CDR2 sequences are SGHTA and FQGTGA. The CDR3 runs to 15 residues. Partial CDR3 DNA: TGTGCCAGCAGCTTGAGGACTAGCGGCGACAATGAG. Translating gives CASSLRTSGDNE. The full CDR3 is CASSLRTSGDNEQFF. Using reference TRBV7-3 and TRBJ2-1 for the parts outside the CDR3, the full variable domain is GAGVSQTPSNKVTEKGKYVELRCDPISGHTALYWYRQSLGQGPEFLIYFQGTGAADDSGLPNDRFFAVRPEGSVSTLKIQRTERGDSAVYLCASSLRTSGDNEQFFGPGTRLTVL.

The CDR3: CASSQGTVAFF. Partial CDR3 DNA: TGCGCCAGCAGCCAAGGAACAGTA. The V call is TRBV4-1, the J call TRBJ1-1; D is uncertain. The read terminates 3 residues before the CDR3 end, so the remaining end is supplied by the germline J gene. Per germline, CDR1 MGHRA and CDR2 YSYEKL. The CDR3 is 11 amino acids.

As concerns this clone: The CDR3 end falls 3 residues outside the read, so it is completed with the germline J gene. V is TRBV5-1 and J is TRBJ2-7; the match to TRBD1 covers 8 bases. The germline V gene has CDR1 SGHRS and CDR2 YFSETQ. CDR3 length: 12 amino acids. Trimming at V came to 5 bases and at J to 6 bases, leaving 4 bases not matched to a gene. The CDR3 loop reads CASRLDRGEQYF. The DNA read from the CDR3 is TGCGCCAGCAGATTAGACAGGGGCGAG.

For this clone: The observed sequence ends 3 residues before the CDR3 terminus, with the missing tail filled in from the germline J gene. The chain has TRBV19 and TRBJ1-1, with a possible D match to TRBD1 (6 bases). The germline gives CDR1 LNHDA, CDR2 SQIVND (reference sequence). The CDR3 spans 13 residues. The V and J ends lost 7 bases and 7 bases respectively, with 16 bases between them. The CDR3 region is CASKKGGNFEAFF. The sequenced part of the CDR3 DNA is TGTGCCAGTAAAAAGGGGGGGAATTTTGAA.

By frequency, this clone is medium-sized. The observed sequence ends 3 residues before the CDR3 terminus, with the missing tail filled in from the germline J gene. This chain links TRBV2 with TRBJ2-5, with TRBD1 matching over 7 bases. CDR3 length: 14 amino acids. The germline gives CDR1 SNHLY, CDR2 FYNNEI. Trimming cost V 6 bases and J 4 bases; bases outside gene matches: 8. The CDR3: CASRSRTGAETQYF. CDR3 bases read: TGTGCCAGCAGGTCGCGGACAGGAGCAGAGACC.

The CDR3 bases that were read are TGTGCCAGCAGCTTAATCCTAGCGGGACGTGAG. Its protein is CASSLILAGRE. The full-length CDR3 reads as CASSLILAGREQFF. The chain joins TRBV11-2 to TRBJ2-1; 9 bases match TRBD2. Read sequence stops 3 residues before the CDR3 end, and the germline J gene provides the missing end. This CDR3 is built from 14 residues. After removal of 2 bases from V and 9 bases from J, the junction contained 5 bases not matched to a gene. Germline V gene sequence: CDR1 SGHAT, CDR2 FQNNGV.

To note about this clone: The read stops 3 residues short of the end of the CDR3; the missing end is completed from the germline J gene. This chain uses TRBV19 with TRBJ2-6, with 10 bases lining up with TRBD1. CDR1 is LNHDA, CDR2 SQIVND, per germline (reference sequence). V lost 4 bases and J lost 4; bases outside the gene matches: 7. The CDR3 is 17 residues long. The covered CDR3 bases are TGTGCCAGTAGTAGAAGGGACAGGGGAGCAGGGGCCAACGTC. Translation gives CASSRRDRGAGANV. The CDR3 in full is CASSRRDRGAGANVLTF.

Concerning this clone itself: The read ends 3 residues early relative to the CDR3; the germline J gene fills the gap. The V and J genes are TRBV5-4 and TRBJ2-6; D gene unclear. The germline gives CDR1 SGHNT, CDR2 YYREEE (reference sequence). V was pared by 0 bases and J by 0 bases, with 7 bases between. The CDR3 extends over 16 amino acids. CDR3 sequence reads: CASSLAGYSGANVLTF. The CDR3 bases that were read are TGTGCCAGCAGCTTGGCCGGGTACTCTGGGGCCAACGTC.

As regards this clone: The CDR3 extends 3 residues past the end of the read, so its final part is completed from the germline J gene. The chain joins TRBV6-2 or TRBV6-3 to TRBJ2-1; TRBD2 agrees at 8 bases. V lost 7 bases to trimming and J lost 1 base; unmatched junction nucleotides: 3. Germline-derived CDR1 and CDR2 are MNHEY and SVGEGT. The CDR3 is 14 residues long. The CDR3 DNA, read in part, is TGTGCCAGCAATTTAGCGGGGTCCTACAATGAG. Its protein is CASNLAGSYNE. The entire CDR3 sequence reads CASNLAGSYNEQFF.

As to this clone: The CDR3 end is not reached by the read, which stops 3 residues before it; the germline J gene fills it in. The V call is TRBV11-2, the J call TRBJ2-3; D perhaps matches TRBD1 (6 bases). The V end was cut by 5 bases, the J end by 3 bases, with 12 bases between. CDR1 is SGHAT, CDR2 FQNNGV, per germline. The CDR3 loop spans 14 amino acids. The sequenced CDR3 bases are TGTGCCAGCAGCGTGGGACACCAGACAGATACG. This sequence encodes CASSVGHQTDT. The full-length CDR3 reads as CASSVGHQTDTQYF.

As concerns this clone: The read ends 3 residues before the CDR3 terminus; that terminus is restored from the germline J gene. This sequence joins TRBV12-3 or TRBV12-4 and TRBJ2-1, with 7 bases lining up with TRBD1. The CDR3 runs 15 residues. J gave up 6 bases and V 4 bases, and 9 bases lay outside the gene matches. This CDR3 is CASSSTGIGANEQFF. CDR3 DNA (partial): TGTGCCAGCAGTTCGACAGGGATTGGGGCCAATGAG.

For this clone: The sequenced fragment ends 3 residues before the CDR3 boundary, so the rest is inferred from the germline J gene. The chain joins TRBV7-9 to TRBJ2-5; D ambiguous. From germline, CDR1 is SEHNR and CDR2 FQNEAQ (reference sequence). Trimming cost V 0 bases and J 7 bases, with 15 bases left between them. CDR3 length: 15 amino acids. The covered CDR3 bases are TGTGCCAGCAGCTTAGCGTACGGCAGGCTGGCGACC. This codes for CASSLAYGRLAT. The full-length CDR3 reads as CASSLAYGRLATQYF.

A word on this clone: The read gets to within 3 residues of the CDR3 end, and the germline J gene fills in the rest. The chain is built from TRBV7-8 and TRBJ1-5; tentatively, D is TRBD1 (6 bases). The CDR3 runs to 17 residues. Trimming pared 4 bases from V and 0 bases from J, leaving 16 bases between. Germline lookup yields CDR1 SGHVS and CDR2 FQNEAQ. The CDR3 loop reads CASSYSGQGYSNQPQHF. The covered CDR3 bases are TGTGCCAGCAGCTACTCGGGGCAGGGGTATAGCAATCAGCCC.

Remarks on this clone: Coverage ceases 3 residues before the CDR3 finishes, and the germline J gene fills in the end. The J gene is TRBJ1-5, the V gene TRBV18, with D maybe TRBD1 (6 bases). V shed 1 base and J shed 5 bases, with 21 bases lying between them. CDR1 and CDR2 from the germline V gene are KGHSH and LQKENI. CDR3 length equals 18 residues. The sequenced CDR3 bases are TGTGCCAGCTCACCACGAAGGCGCAGGGGCGGCGAGGATCAGCCC. This translates into CASSPRRRRGGEDQP. The full CDR3 protein reads CASSPRRRRGGEDQPQHF.